This T cell receptor beta chain was obtained from a study of shared clonotypes between healthy human individuals. On the study more broadly: Used for every donor were three CD4 naive, three CD4 memory, two CD8 naive and one CD8 memory plate. Study-wide findings and caveats: As a rule, naive subsets had a larger estimated richness than memory subsets. Rarefaction analysis demonstrated incomplete sorted-subset sequencing notwithstanding large depth.

Profiling relied on immunoSEQ multiplex PCR, and the TCRdb table lists in-frame clones only, not all of them. The top ten clones hold 0.5% to 0.6% of a sample with about 1 million clones, around three quarters of them seen once. On this clone itself: The antigen remains unidentified.

V was trimmed by 0 bases and J by 4 bases, leaving 13 bases between them. The CDR3 consists of 17 residues. Germline CDR1 is MNHEY and CDR2 is SMNVEV (reference sequence). This receptor was identified in a man between 18 and 29 years old in good health. Some clones in this sample may be carry-over from other donors' samples. Sequencing was carried out using memory CD4+ T cells from PBMCs. Subset denoted: CD45RA-negative fraction. The gene calls are TRBV27 and TRBJ2-6; TRBD2 is a possible D gene (5 bases). The CDR3 DNA is TGTGCCAGCAGTTTATCGAGGGTCAAGGCCGGGGCCAACGTCCTGACTTTC. Protein product: CASSLSRVKAGANVLTF.